This entry lists 11 T cell receptor beta chains sequenced from one sample in a study of response to subunit inactivated influenza vaccine. TCRdb recomputed calls from the RT-PCR reads with MiXCR, one row per CDR3 protein. Of about 570,000 distinct CDR3 sequences in the sample, 11% were seen once. In addition, the sample was reused for a study of T cells expressing NK-cell markers. As that study records: cDNA encoding TCR beta was synthesized via 5'RACE template switching incorporating UMIs.

The specimen comprised PBMCs from blood, sampled on the day of vaccination. The receptors shown here come from a man aged 50 to 60 who received an inactivated influenza vaccine.

The CDR3 DNA reads as TGTGCCAGCAGCTTAGATGGGACAGCGATCAATCAGCCCCAGCATTTT. Protein sequence: CASSLDGTAINQPQHF. V is TRBV11-2 and J is TRBJ1-5; 7 bases fit TRBD1. CDR1 SGHAT and CDR2 FQNNGV come from the germline V gene. V lost 0 bases and J lost 3; bases outside the gene matches: 5. There are 16 residues in the CDR3.

The V call is TRBV19, the J call TRBJ2-7; a possible D gene is TRBD1 (6 bases). From germline, CDR1 is LNHDA and CDR2 SQIVND (reference sequence). The CDR3 covers 13 residues. V was trimmed by 8 bases and J by 4 bases, leaving 15 bases between them. The DNA for the CDR3 is TGTGCCAGTTCATCAGGGGTAGAGTACGAGCAGTACTTC. Protein sequence: CASSSGVEYEQYF.

This clonotype was detected ten times or more. The chain couples TRBV12-3 or TRBV12-4 to TRBJ2-5, with no clear D. This CDR3 comprises 12 residues. Trimming shortened V by 4 bases and J by 10 bases, and 13 bases separated the two germline ends. For the CDR3, the DNA is TGTGCCAGCAGTTCCGCCGCTTTCGACCAGTACTTC. Protein sequence: CASSSAAFDQYF.

V gene TRBV20-1 combines with J gene TRBJ2-7; D call uncertain. V was clipped by 3 bases and J by 8 bases, with 14 bases between them. The CDR3 extends over 12 amino acids. The germline V gene encodes CDR1 DFQATT and CDR2 SNEGSKA (reference sequence). For the CDR3, the DNA is TGCAGTGCTAGGGCCTCGGTCTTCAAGCAGTACTTC. Translation: CSARASVFKQYF.

This clonotype was counted only a few times. The genes are TRBV6-2 or TRBV6-3 and TRBJ2-1; either TRBD1 or TRBD2 may supply D (6 bases each). The germline V gene encodes CDR1 MNHEY and CDR2 SVGEGT. The ends were cut back, 2 bases at V and 8 bases at J, with 10 bases in the middle. There are 13 residues in the CDR3. For the CDR3, the DNA is TGTGCCAGCAGTTACGGGGGGCTCCATGAGCAGTTCTTC. Protein: CASSYGGLHEQFF.

In this sample, this clonotype turned up many times. The chain carries TRBV27 and TRBJ2-2, with TRBD1 matching 8 bases. Germline assignment: CDR1 MNHEY and CDR2 SMNVEV (reference sequence). The CDR3 extends over 15 amino acids. V was pared by 3 bases and J by 7 bases, with 7 bases of the junction left unmatched. The CDR3 nucleotides read TGTGCCAGCAGTTTCGACAGGGGTGGTAGCGGGGAGCTGTTTTTT. This gives the protein CASSFDRGGSGELFF.

This clonotype was counted only a few times. The rearrangement joins TRBV28 to TRBJ2-7; D is unclear. Per germline, CDR1 MDHEN and CDR2 SYDVKM. The length of the CDR3 is 14 residues. Trimming removed 3 bases from V and 4 bases from J, with 13 bases in between. The DNA of the CDR3 is TGTGCCAGCAGTTTCGAAGGCCTTGGGTACGAGCAGTACTTC. Translation gives CASSFEGLGYEQYF. Supplemented by reference TRBV28 and TRBJ2-7, the full variable domain reads DVKVTQSSRYLVKRTGEKVFLECVQDMDHENMFWYRQDPGLGLRLIYFSYDVKMKEKGDIPEGYSVSREKKERFSLILESASTNQTSMYLCASSFEGLGYEQYFGPGTRLTVT.

This clonotype was observed a few times. This chain connects TRBV29-1 to TRBJ2-3; D unresolved. In germline, CDR1 is SQVTM, CDR2 ANQGSEA. This CDR3 is built from 12 residues. The V end lost 7 bases, the J end lost 5 bases, and 13 bases lay between the germline ends. CDR3 DNA sequence: TGCAGCGGCGAAGAACGTGGAGATACGCAGTATTTT. This encodes CSGEERGDTQYF.

This clonotype turned up a few times. The V and J genes are TRBV7-2 and TRBJ2-2; 7 positions match TRBD2. In germline, CDR1 is SGHTA, CDR2 FQGNSA. The CDR3 has 15 residues. The trim removed 7 bases at V and 2 bases at J, leaving 7 bases unmatched. The CDR3: CASTPLAGNTGELFF. Written as DNA, the CDR3 is TGTGCCAGCACTCCGTTAGCGGGCAACACCGGGGAGCTGTTTTTT.

This clonotype has a handful of counts. The CDR3 sequence is CASSPSPGEVIQYF. The CDR3 DNA is TGTGCCAGCAGCCCCAGCCCCGGGGAGGTCATTCAGTACTTC. This sequence joins TRBV7-2 and TRBJ2-4; tentative D call: TRBD2 (6 bases). The CDR3 loop spans 14 amino acids. V was pared by 5 bases and J by 9 bases, with 17 bases between. Germline CDR1 reads SGHTA; CDR2 reads FQGNSA.

This clonotype was seen only a few times. The CDR3 DNA reads TGCGCCAGCAGCTTGGGTCTTGGACAAGGACAAGAGACCCAGTACTTC. This encodes CASSLGLGQGQETQYF. The chain recombines TRBV5-1 with TRBJ2-5, with D perhaps TRBD1 (5 bases). The germline V gene encodes CDR1 SGHRS and CDR2 YFSETQ. V was clipped by 0 bases and J by 2 bases, with 14 bases between them. This CDR3 is built from 16 residues.